One sample yielded the 12 T cell receptor beta chains listed below, sequenced in a study of T cell repertoires in cytomegalovirus infection. From the reads, TCRdb called clonotypes with MiXCR, one entry per CDR3 protein. Among 97,000 or so distinct CDR3 sequences listed, approximately 16% were seen once. Material: PBMCs. The source is a human donor in good health (CMV status not recorded). Some clones in this sample may be carry-over from other donors' samples.

The sample holds many counts of this clonotype. This chain joins TRBV7-8 and TRBJ2-7, with D unresolved. Germline V gene data show CDR1 as SGHVS and CDR2 as FQNEAQ. CDR3 length equals 14 residues. V was trimmed by 2 bases and J by 3 bases, leaving 11 bases between them. The CDR3 reads CASSLQLQIYEQYF. In DNA, the CDR3 is TGTGCCAGCAGCTTACAGTTACAAATCTACGAGCAGTACTTC.

This clonotype came up many times. The V gene is TRBV7-8, the J gene TRBJ1-3; D may be TRBD1 (6 bases). Trimming removed 1 base from V and 3 bases from J, with 10 bases in between. Germline V gene sequence: CDR1 SGHVS, CDR2 FQNEAQ. This CDR3 has 15 amino acids. Written as DNA, the CDR3 is TGTGCCAGCAGCTTAGGACAGGAGTTTGGAAACACCATATATTTT. It translates to CASSLGQEFGNTIYF.

Ten or more counts support this clonotype. The chain employs TRBV7-2 and TRBJ1-5; 7 nucleotides align to TRBD1. Looked up from germline, CDR1 is SGHTA and CDR2 is FQGNSA. CDR3 size: 14 residues. Trimming at V came to 5 bases and at J to 5 bases, leaving 6 bases not matched to a gene. The CDR3, as DNA: TGTGCCAGCAGCCGACAGGGAAGGGATCAGCCCCAGCATTTT. Amino acid sequence: CASSRQGRDQPQHF.

This chain uses TRBV4-1 with TRBJ2-1; possible D gene TRBD2, 5 bases. The length of the CDR3 is 16 residues. The germline V and J ends were trimmed by 0 bases and 8 bases, with 17 bases remaining between them. The germline gives CDR1 MGHRA, CDR2 YSYEKL. CDR3 DNA sequence: TGCGCCAGCAGCCAAGATAACGTCGGGGTCGGGGATGAGCAGTTCTTC. Residues: CASSQDNVGVGDEQFF.

This clonotype was seen a few times. This rearrangement joins TRBV30 to TRBJ1-6; D is uncertain. This CDR3 spans 13 amino acids. Germline CDR1 is GTSNPN and CDR2 is SVGIG (reference sequence). V was shortened by 5 bases and J by 4 bases, with 9 bases between the two germline ends. The CDR3 coding sequence is TGTGCCTGGCAGACCGAATATAATTCACCCCTCCACTTT. Its translation: CAWQTEYNSPLHF.

In this sample, this clonotype turned up many times. This chain joins TRBV27 and TRBJ2-6; D ambiguous. From germline, CDR1 is MNHEY and CDR2 SMNVEV (reference sequence). Trimming stripped 4 bases from V and 2 bases from J, with 0 bases between. There are 12 residues in the CDR3. The CDR3 is CASSSGANVLTF. Here the CDR3 DNA reads TGTGCCAGCAGTTCTGGGGCCAACGTCCTGACTTTC.

This clonotype was counted many times. J is TRBJ2-7 and V is TRBV28, with D possibly TRBD2 on 6 matching bases. The CDR3 loop spans 15 amino acids. Germline CDR1 is MDHEN and CDR2 is SYDVKM. The V and J ends lost 5 bases and 2 bases respectively, with 16 bases between them. DNA of the CDR3: TGTGCCAGCAGTGGCGGGACGACGCTTCCCTACGAGCAGTACTTC. It translates to CASSGGTTLPYEQYF.

J is TRBJ2-5 and V is TRBV29-1, with D tentatively TRBD1 (5 bases). V was shortened by 6 bases and J by 5 bases, with 7 bases between the two germline ends. CDR1 SQVTM and CDR2 ANQGSEA come from the germline V gene. The CDR3 loop spans 10 amino acids. The CDR3 spells CSVGRETQYF. The CDR3 DNA follows: TGCAGCGTGGGGCGGGAGACCCAGTACTTC.

About this clonotype itself: The CDR3 ends on some other residue instead of the conserved phenylalanine or tryptophan, so this is likely a read error. The chain carries TRBV5-8 and TRBJ1-1; 7 positions match TRBD1. CDR1 is SGHTS, CDR2 YDEGEE, per germline. CDR3 length equals 15 residues. The V gene end was trimmed by 4 bases and the J gene end by 11 bases; junction bases not matched to a gene: 17. The CDR3 sequence: CASSEPTTGTVWAFI. For the CDR3, the DNA is TGTGCCAGCAGCGAGCCTACGACAGGGACGGTTTGGGCTTTCATT.

On this clonotype itself: This may come from a read error, since a much larger clone is one base off. The chain uses TRBV20-1 and TRBJ2-7, with 7 bases that match TRBD2. The CDR3 covers 14 residues. Trimming cost V 0 bases and J 5 bases; bases outside gene matches: 7. Germline V CDR1 and CDR2: DFQATT, SNEGSKA (reference sequence). The CDR3 here is CSARDLEAGNEQYF. DNA for the CDR3: TGCAGTGCTAGAGATCTCGAAGCGGGGAACGAGCAGTACTTC.

In its sample, this clonotype was seen many times. V and J are TRBV12-3 or TRBV12-4 and TRBJ1-2; D gene ambiguous. The CDR3 loop spans 13 amino acids. V lost 8 bases and J lost 8, with 18 bases in between. The CDR3 DNA sequence: TGTGCCAGCTGCCATCGGCGACTGGGAGGCTACACCTTC. It yields the protein CASCHRRLGGYTF.

This clonotype occurred many times. V usage is TRBV5-1 and J usage is TRBJ2-3; TRBD2 aligns across 7 bases. The CDR3 sequence is 16 residues long. Germline V gene data show CDR1 as SGHRS and CDR2 as YFSETQ. Trimming removed 3 bases from V and 2 bases from J; junction bases left unmatched: 9. The CDR3 nucleotides are TGCGCCAGCAGCTCTGTAGCTAGCGGCTACACAGATACGCAGTATTTT. It codes for CASSSVASGYTDTQYF. The entire variable domain, with the rest obtained from reference TRBV5-1 and TRBJ2-3, is as follows: KAGVTQTPRYLIKTRGQQVTLSCSPISGHRSVSWYQQTPGQGLQFLFEYFSETQRNKGNFPGRFSGRQFSNSRSEMNVSTLELGDSALYLCASSSVASGYTDTQYFGPGTRLTVL.